The 18 T cell receptor beta chains presented below share a single source sample, sequenced in a study of shared clonotypes between healthy human individuals. Clones were sequenced by immunoSEQ multiplex PCR, and TCRdb holds only the in-frame ones, with some missing. The sample lists about 490,000 clones, over 65% seen once, with 10% to 15% in the top ten. The sequencing sample was made of PBMCs. The receptor source for this set is a woman aged 40 to 50 in good health. Some clones in this sample may be carry-over from other donors' samples.

The table lists this clone with a few counts. The V gene is TRBV19, the J gene TRBJ2-1; D is unresolved. Germline V gene data show CDR1 as LNHDA and CDR2 as SQIVND (reference sequence). Deletions cut 1 base from V and 0 bases from J, with 10 bases between. This CDR3 is built from 16 residues. CDR3 bases: TGTGCCAGTAGTATAGTTAAGTCGAGCTCCTACAATGAGCAGTTCTTC. Encoded protein: CASSIVKSSSYNEQFF.

The V and J genes are TRBV10-3 and TRBJ2-7; the D gene is possibly TRBD1 (7 bases). This CDR3 spans 11 amino acids. Germline V gene data show CDR1 as ENHRY and CDR2 as SYGVKD. Trimming took 11 bases from V and 3 from J, leaving 11 bases between them. CDR3 protein: CAAGQSYEQYF. CDR3 nucleotide sequence: TGTGCCGCGGGACAGAGCTACGAGCAGTACTTC.

This clone was recorded a few times. The rearrangement links TRBV4-1 to TRBJ1-4, with D uncertain. The V gene lost 1 base and the J gene lost 5 bases, with 5 bases spanning the gap. This CDR3 is built from 13 residues. Per germline, CDR1 MGHRA and CDR2 YSYEKL. CDR3 nucleotides: TGCGCCAGCAGCCAAGTCGGCAATGAAAAACTGTTTTTT. It encodes CASSQVGNEKLFF.

This clone was observed a few times. This chain joins TRBV4-1 and TRBJ1-1, with D unresolved. CDR1 and CDR2 (germline): MGHRA, YSYEKL. CDR3 size: 13 residues. V lost 1 base and J 1 base, leaving 4 bases between the germline ends. CDR3 protein: CASSQAQNTEAFF. The CDR3 bases are TGCGCCAGCAGCCAAGCCCAGAACACTGAAGCTTTCTTT.

The V gene is TRBV6-6, the J gene TRBJ1-2; D gene ambiguous. Germline loops: CDR1 MNHNY, CDR2 SVGAGI (reference sequence). Trimming removed 2 bases from V and 13 bases from J, with 11 bases in between. This CDR3 comprises 11 residues. CDR3 sequence reads: CASSYGPMITF. The CDR3 DNA follows: TGTGCCAGCAGTTACGGTCCTATGATCACCTTC.

On this clone: With only one base between it and a far larger clone, this is likely a read error. The chain has TRBV6-1 and TRBJ2-6, with TRBD2 as a possible D gene (5 bases). This CDR3 region has 16 residues. Germline assignment: CDR1 MNHNS and CDR2 SASEGT. This CDR3 is CACSELDFSGANVLTF. CDR3 bases: TGTGCCTGCAGTGAATTGGACTTCTCTGGGGCCAACGTCCTGACTTTC.

Concerning this clone itself: At the DNA level, this CDR3 is encoded by other sequences in the same sample as well. J is TRBJ2-3 and V is TRBV7-3; no clear D gene. The CDR3 is 15 residues long. Trimming left V 2 bases short and J 0 bases short, with 9 bases between. Germline V lookup: CDR1 SGHTA, CDR2 FQGTGA. The CDR3 DNA reads TGTGCCAGCAGCTTAGTCGGGTCTAGCACAGATACGCAGTATTTT. The encoded protein is CASSLVGSSTDTQYF.

Comment on this clone: Mismatch with germline at one junction end may stem from a read error. This chain links TRBV4-2 with TRBJ2-1; D call uncertain. CDR3 length: 15 amino acids. The V gene's germline CDR1 is LGHNA and CDR2 YNFKEQ. The DNA of the CDR3 is TGTGCCAGCAGCCAAGGGACGGGCCAACTTAATGAGCAGCTCTTC. Protein product: CASSQGTGQLNEQLF.

This chain connects TRBV5-1 to TRBJ1-4; 12 nucleotides match TRBD1. Germline V gene data show CDR1 as SGHRS and CDR2 as YFSETQ. The CDR3 is made up of 16 amino acids. V gave up 4 bases and J gave up 4 bases; unmatched junction bases: 5. CDR3 sequence: CASSLGQGAINEKLFF. CDR3 in DNA: TGCGCCAGCAGCCTGGGACAGGGGGCCATTAATGAAAAACTGTTTTTT. The full variable domain, with the rest looked up from reference TRBV5-1 and TRBJ1-4, is KAGVTQTPRYLIKTRGQQVTLSCSPISGHRSVSWYQQTPGQGLQFLFEYFSETQRNKGNFPGRFSGRQFSNSRSEMNVSTLELGDSALYLCASSLGQGAINEKLFFGSGTQLSVL.

This clone was seen a single time. This chain links TRBV28 with TRBJ1-2; D remains ambiguous. This CDR3 has 14 amino acids. V lost 6 bases and J 7 bases, leaving 18 bases between the germline ends. CDR1 is MDHEN and CDR2 is SYDVKM in the germline V gene. CDR3 bases: TGTGCCAGCAGCCTCCGCGGGCCCGGTGGTGGCTACACCTTC. Protein sequence: CASSLRGPGGGYTF.

The chain uses TRBV5-1 and TRBJ2-3; tentatively, D is TRBD2 (5 bases). The CDR3 runs to 15 residues. Germline V lookup: CDR1 SGHRS, CDR2 YFSETQ. Trimming left V 0 bases short and J 6 bases short, with 14 bases between. The CDR3 DNA follows: TGCGCCAGCAGCTTGGGAGTGAGGGCCGGGGATACGCAGTATTTT. Protein: CASSLGVRAGDTQYF.

The chain couples TRBV5-1 to TRBJ1-4, with D maybe TRBD1 (5 bases). Per the germline V gene, CDR1 is SGHRS and CDR2 is YFSETQ. V lost 0 bases and J lost 8, with 20 bases in between. CDR3 length: 17 amino acids. CDR3 nucleotide sequence: TGCGCCAGCAGCTTGGCTGGATCAGGGTTACTCGACGAAAAACTGTTTTTT. It yields the protein CASSLAGSGLLDEKLFF.

The chain couples TRBV30 to TRBJ2-2, with no clear D. This CDR3 is 14 amino acids long. The germline V and J ends were trimmed by 1 base and 2 bases, with 8 bases remaining between them. Germline CDR1 and CDR2: GTSNPN and SVGIG (reference sequence). The CDR3 DNA sequence: TGTGCCTGGAGTGCACTTAGTAACACCGGGGAGCTGTTTTTT. It encodes CAWSALSNTGELFF.

The chain uses TRBV2 and TRBJ2-3; 13 nucleotides line up with TRBD2. CDR1 is SNHLY, CDR2 FYNNEI, per germline. The CDR3 sequence is 16 residues long. J gave up 2 bases and V 10 bases, and 9 bases lay outside the gene matches. The CDR3 DNA reads TGTGCCATCCAAGCCGGGACTAGCGGGAACACAGATACGCAGTATTTT. It encodes CAIQAGTSGNTDTQYF.

The rearrangement uses TRBV28 and TRBJ2-1; no firm D call. The length of the CDR3 is 12 residues. Germline values: CDR1 MDHEN, CDR2 SYDVKM. Deletions cut 3 bases from V and 10 bases from J, with 10 bases between. The CDR3 coding sequence is TGTGCCAGCAGTTTCCCCCTCACGGAGCAGTTCTTC. Translating it yields CASSFPLTEQFF.

The chain employs TRBV25-1 and TRBJ2-3; TRBD1 matches at 10 bases. Losses at the gene ends were 0 bases for V and 5 bases for J; bases not matched to a gene: 8. The CDR3 consists of 17 residues. Per the germline V gene, CDR1 is MGHDK and CDR2 is SYGVNS. This CDR3 is CASSEYMGQGLLDTQYF. DNA of the CDR3: TGTGCCAGCAGTGAATATATGGGACAGGGGCTTTTAGATACGCAGTATTTT. The full variable domain, in which reference TRBV25-1 and TRBJ2-3 provide the parts outside the CDR3, is EADIYQTPRYLVIGTGKKITLECSQTMGHDKMYWYQQDPGMELHLIHYSYGVNSTEKGDLSSESTVSRIRTEHFPLTLESARPSHTSQYLCASSEYMGQGLLDTQYFGPGTRLTVL.

The CDR3, as DNA: TGCGCCAGCAGCTTGGGGGACAGGGCTGCTTGGGATGAGCAGTTCTTC. Residues: CASSLGDRAAWDEQFF. The rearrangement uses TRBV5-1 and TRBJ2-1; 9 nucleotides align to TRBD1. The J segment lost 8 bases and the V segment lost 0 bases, leaving 9 bases of the junction unmatched. The CDR3 consists of 16 residues. CDR1 is SGHRS and CDR2 is YFSETQ in the germline V gene.

The chain carries TRBV7-3 and TRBJ2-6, with D maybe TRBD1 (5 bases). The CDR3 has 17 amino acids. Germline assignment: CDR1 SGHTA and CDR2 FQGTGA. Trimming took 2 bases from V and 2 from J, leaving 13 bases between them. The CDR3 DNA is TGTGCCAGCAGCTTAGCCTTAGACAGTCCTGGGGCCAACGTCCTGACTTTC. The encoded protein is CASSLALDSPGANVLTF.